These T cell receptor beta chains were read from a single sample in a study of cytomegalovirus exposure and HLA in healthy donors. The table came from immunoSEQ multiplex PCR; TCRdb's copy has only in-frame clones and leaves some out. The sample shows around 200,000 clones, and about 1% sits with its ten largest clones. Sample: PBMCs. The receptors stem from a girl under 10 years old in good health and CMV-seropositive. Each CDR3 is given with its conserved first and last residue. Each record gives: CDR3 protein, CDR3 DNA, V gene, J gene, D gene. The D gene is left open where the match is weak.

CDR3: CATSRDTGVYNEQFF
DNA: TGTGCCACCAGCAGAGATACGGGGGTATACAATGAGCAGTTCTTC
V: TRBV15
J: TRBJ2-1
D: .

CDR3: CASSLVGDTEAFF
DNA: TGTGCCAGCAGCTTAGTAGGAGACACTGAAGCTTTCTTT
V: TRBV7-9
J: TRBJ1-1
D: .

CDR3: CASSFSWQGGGGANVLTF
DNA: TGTGCCAGCAGCTTTAGTTGGCAGGGGGGAGGTGGGGCCAACGTCCTGACTTTC
V: TRBV5-6
J: TRBJ2-6
D: .

CDR3: CASSRDRTPWDYGYTF
DNA: TGTGCCAGCAGTCGAGACAGGACTCCCTGGGACTATGGCTACACCTTC
V: TRBV27
J: TRBJ1-2
D: .

CDR3: CASRPLTGAYEQYF
DNA: TGCGCCAGCAGACCTCTCACAGGCGCCTACGAGCAGTACTTC
V: TRBV5-1
J: TRBJ2-7
D: .

CDR3: CASSPSQGAHTEAFF
DNA: TGCGCCAGCAGCCCCTCACAGGGGGCGCACACTGAAGCTTTCTTT
V: TRBV5-1
J: TRBJ1-1
D: TRBD1

CDR3: CASSAEGQPQHF
DNA: TGTGCCAGCAGCGCAGAGGGTCAGCCCCAGCATTTT
V: TRBV11-2
J: TRBJ1-5
D: .

CDR3: CAWDKGARGSYEQYF
DNA: TGTGCCTGGGATAAGGGGGCGAGGGGGTCCTACGAGCAGTACTTC
V: TRBV30
J: TRBJ2-7
D: TRBD1

CDR3: CAWSVPTNYNSPLHF
DNA: TGTGCCTGGAGTGTACCCACTAACTATAATTCACCCCTCCACTTT
V: TRBV30
J: TRBJ1-6
D: .

CDR3: CASSLDALAGYYGINEQFF
DNA: TGTGCCAGCAGCTTAGACGCACTAGCGGGGTATTATGGGATTAATGAGCAGTTCTTC
V: TRBV7-2
J: TRBJ2-1
D: TRBD2

CDR3: CASSIVAGSGNEKLFF
DNA: TGTGCCAGTAGTATAGTGGCGGGCTCCGGTAATGAAAAACTGTTTTTT
V: TRBV19
J: TRBJ1-4
D: .

CDR3: CASSRSGGGEPQHF
DNA: TGTGCCAGCAGCCGTTCAGGTGGCGGGGAGCCCCAGCATTTT
V: TRBV5-8
J: TRBJ1-5
D: .

CDR3: CASTELAGTDTQYF
DNA: TGTGCCAGCACGGAACTAGCGGGTACAGATACGCAGTATTTT
V: TRBV6-1
J: TRBJ2-3
D: TRBD2

CDR3: CASSKLAGESTDTQYF
DNA: TGTGCCAGCAGCAAACTAGCGGGAGAGTCCACAGATACGCAGTATTTT
V: TRBV5-4
J: TRBJ2-3
D: TRBD2

CDR3: CAISESPDRDGGYTF
DNA: TGTGCCATCAGTGAGTCACCTGACAGGGATGGTGGCTACACCTTC
V: TRBV10-3
J: TRBJ1-2
D: TRBD1

CDR3: CASSLRFGELFF
DNA: TGTGCCAGCAGCCTGCGGTTCGGGGAGCTGTTTTTT
V: TRBV11-2
J: TRBJ2-2
D: .

CDR3: CASSLTYNEQFF
DNA: TGTGCCAGCAGTCTCACTTACAATGAGCAGTTCTTC
V: TRBV6-6
J: TRBJ2-1
D: .

CDR3: CAWRGGAKETQYF
DNA: TGTGCCTGGAGGGGGGGGGCCAAAGAGACCCAGTACTTC
V: TRBV30
J: TRBJ2-5
D: .

CDR3: CASSLQGDEQYF
DNA: TGTGCCAGCAGTTTACAGGGAGACGAGCAGTACTTC
V: TRBV2
J: TRBJ2-7
D: .

CDR3: CASSPGTSGTKETQYF
DNA: TGTGCCAGCAGCCCCGGGACTAGCGGGACGAAAGAGACCCAGTACTTC
V: TRBV5-4
J: TRBJ2-5
D: TRBD2

CDR3: CASSEQGLGNQPQHF
DNA: TGTGCCAGCAGTGAACAGGGGTTGGGCAATCAGCCCCAGCATTTT
V: TRBV2
J: TRBJ1-5
D: .

CDR3: CASSLGTGDVTEAFF
DNA: TGTGCCAGCAGTTTGGGGACAGGGGACGTCACTGAAGCTTTCTTT
V: TRBV28
J: TRBJ1-1
D: TRBD1

CDR3: CASSSAGGGTYEQYF
DNA: TGTGCCAGCAGCTCGGCGGGCGGAGGAACCTACGAGCAGTACTTC
V: TRBV5-4
J: TRBJ2-7
D: .

CDR3: CASAGTSDQTQYF
DNA: TGCGCCAGCGCTGGGACTAGCGACCAGACCCAGTACTTC
V: TRBV5-1
J: TRBJ2-5
D: TRBD2

CDR3: CAWSPGQAETQYF
DNA: TGTGCCTGGAGCCCTGGACAGGCGGAGACCCAGTACTTC
V: TRBV30
J: TRBJ2-5
D: TRBD1

CDR3: CASSLNRGLAGNLNEQFF
DNA: TGTGCCAGCAGCTTAAATAGAGGGCTAGCGGGGAATTTGAATGAGCAGTTCTTC
V: TRBV27
J: TRBJ2-1
D: TRBD2

CDR3: CASSYLTSGTGGGSETQYF
DNA: TGTGCCAGCAGCTATCTTACTTCAGGGACAGGGGGCGGGTCAGAGACCCAGTACTTC
V: TRBV27
J: TRBJ2-5
D: TRBD1

CDR3: CASLGLYGYTF
DNA: TGTGCCAGCCTAGGTCTCTATGGCTACACCTTC
V: TRBV28
J: TRBJ1-2
D: .

CDR3: CASTSAPLAGGRYSNTGELFF
DNA: TGTGCCAGCACCTCCGCCCCCTTAGCGGGAGGGCGGTATTCGAACACCGGGGAGCTGTTTTTT
V: TRBV27
J: TRBJ2-2
D: TRBD2

CDR3: CASSVEDREAPEAFF
DNA: TGTGCCAGCAGCGTCGAGGACAGGGAGGCCCCTGAAGCTTTCTTT
V: TRBV11-3
J: TRBJ1-1
D: TRBD1

CDR3: CASSLASSGIGREQYF
DNA: TGCGCCAGCAGCTTGGCCTCTTCGGGGATCGGGAGGGAGCAGTACTTC
V: TRBV5-1
J: TRBJ2-7
D: TRBD2

CDR3: CASSLTGLNTEAFF
DNA: TGTGCCAGCAGTTTGACAGGGTTGAACACTGAAGCTTTCTTT
V: TRBV27
J: TRBJ1-1
D: TRBD1

CDR3: CASRPSGVVGGYTF
DNA: TGCGCCAGCAGACCCTCCGGGGTAGTAGGAGGCTACACCTTC
V: TRBV4-1
J: TRBJ1-2
D: .

CDR3: CASSERGQFGNTIYF
DNA: TGTGCCAGCAGCGAACGGGGACAATTTGGAAACACCATATATTTT
V: TRBV6-1
J: TRBJ1-3
D: .

CDR3: CSVVGTGGAGGYTF
DNA: TGCAGCGTTGTAGGGACAGGGGGCGCGGGGGGCTACACCTTC
V: TRBV29-1
J: TRBJ1-2
D: TRBD1

CDR3: CASSVGGTQYF
DNA: TGTGCCAGCAGCGTGGGGGGGACCCAGTACTTC
V: TRBV7-9
J: TRBJ2-5
D: .